The 4 T cell receptor beta chains given below trace back to one sample, sequenced in a study of somatic mutations in cytotoxic T cells in rheumatoid arthritis. This table comes from immunoSEQ multiplex PCR, and its TCRdb copy is limited to in-frame clones, with some not included. The top ten clones hold roughly 19% of a sample with some 17,000 clones, almost 85% of them seen once. Sequenced input: CD8+ T cells sorted from blood. The receptors originated from an adult with rheumatoid arthritis.

V and J are TRBV7-9 and TRBJ2-1; the match to TRBD2 covers 8 bases. The V gene end was trimmed by 5 bases and the J gene end by 4 bases; junction bases not matched to a gene: 10. There are 16 residues in the CDR3. Germline-derived CDR1 and CDR2 are SEHNR and FQNEAQ (reference sequence). Here the CDR3 DNA reads TGTGCCAGCAGCCCCGGGGCTAGCGGGCCATACAATGAGCAGTTCTTC. Its translation: CASSPGASGPYNEQFF.

V and J are TRBV4-1 and TRBJ2-1; D gene unclear. CDR1 and CDR2 from the germline V gene are MGHRA and YSYEKL. The CDR3 loop spans 18 amino acids. V dropped 0 bases and J dropped 3 bases, with 18 bases sitting between them. The CDR3 here is CASSQEGRLDSVYNEQFF. CDR3 DNA: TGCGCCAGCAGCCAAGAAGGGCGATTAGACTCGGTCTACAATGAGCAGTTCTTC.

This chain links TRBV7-9 with TRBJ1-2, with a weak D call TRBD1 (5 bases). The CDR3 totals 14 residues. V shed 5 bases and J shed 6 bases, with 16 bases lying between them. CDR1 is SEHNR, CDR2 FQNEAQ, per germline (reference sequence). In DNA, the CDR3 is TGTGCCAGCAGCAGAACAGGTGGGAAAGATGGCTACACCTTC. Translating it yields CASSRTGGKDGYTF. The full variable domain, in which reference TRBV7-9 and TRBJ1-2 provide the parts outside the CDR3, is DTGVSQNPRHKITKRGQNVTFRCDPISEHNRLYWYRQTLGQGPEFLTYFQNEAQLEKSRLLSDRFSAERPKGSFSTLEIQRTEQGDSAMYLCASSRTGGKDGYTFGSGTRLTVV.

This clone was picked up a small number of times. The genes are TRBV29-1 and TRBJ1-1; no reliable D call. Germline assignment: CDR1 SQVTM and CDR2 ANQGSEA. V shed 6 bases and J shed 6 bases, with 11 bases lying between them. The CDR3 is 11 residues long. In nucleotides, the CDR3 is TGCAGCGTGGACTTGCCCTCTGAAGCTTTCTTT. Its translation: CSVDLPSEAFF.